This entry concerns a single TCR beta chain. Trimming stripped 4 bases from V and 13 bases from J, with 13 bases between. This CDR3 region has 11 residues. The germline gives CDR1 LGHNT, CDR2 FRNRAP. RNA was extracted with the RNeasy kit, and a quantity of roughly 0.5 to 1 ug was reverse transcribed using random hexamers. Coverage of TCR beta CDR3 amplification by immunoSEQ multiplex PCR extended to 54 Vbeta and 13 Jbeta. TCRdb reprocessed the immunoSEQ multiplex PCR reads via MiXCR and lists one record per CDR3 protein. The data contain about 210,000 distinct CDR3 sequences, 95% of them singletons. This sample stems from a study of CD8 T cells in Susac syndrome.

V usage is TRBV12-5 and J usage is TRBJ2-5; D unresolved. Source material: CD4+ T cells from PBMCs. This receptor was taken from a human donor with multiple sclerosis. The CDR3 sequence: CASGSRAPRYF. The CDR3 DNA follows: TGTGCTAGTGGTTCCCGGGCCCCGAGGTACTTC.